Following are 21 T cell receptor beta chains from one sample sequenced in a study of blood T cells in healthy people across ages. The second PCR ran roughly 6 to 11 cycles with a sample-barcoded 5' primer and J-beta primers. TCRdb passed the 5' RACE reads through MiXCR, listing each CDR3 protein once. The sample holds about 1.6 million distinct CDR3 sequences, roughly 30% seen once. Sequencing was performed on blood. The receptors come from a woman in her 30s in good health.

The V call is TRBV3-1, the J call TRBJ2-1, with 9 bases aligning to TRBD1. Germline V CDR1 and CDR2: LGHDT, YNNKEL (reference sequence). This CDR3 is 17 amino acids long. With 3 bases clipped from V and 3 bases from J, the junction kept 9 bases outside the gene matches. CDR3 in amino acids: CASSHRDRASYYNEQFF. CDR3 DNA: TGTGCCAGCAGCCACCGGGACAGGGCTTCCTACTACAATGAGCAGTTCTTC.

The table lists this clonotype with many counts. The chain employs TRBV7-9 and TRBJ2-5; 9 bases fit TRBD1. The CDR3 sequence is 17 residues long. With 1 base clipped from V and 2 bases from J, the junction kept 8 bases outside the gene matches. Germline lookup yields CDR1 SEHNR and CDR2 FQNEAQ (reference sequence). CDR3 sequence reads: CASSLGTGGSNQETQYF. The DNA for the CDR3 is TGTGCCAGCAGCTTAGGAACAGGGGGCAGTAATCAAGAGACCCAGTACTTC.

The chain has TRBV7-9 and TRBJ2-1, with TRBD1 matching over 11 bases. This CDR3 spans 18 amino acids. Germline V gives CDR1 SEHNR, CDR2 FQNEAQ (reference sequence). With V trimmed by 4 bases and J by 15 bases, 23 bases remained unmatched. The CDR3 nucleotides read TGTGCCAGCAGCTACGGACAGGGGGCGCGGGTTAGCAGGGAATCCCTGTTCTTC. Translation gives CASSYGQGARVSRESLFF.

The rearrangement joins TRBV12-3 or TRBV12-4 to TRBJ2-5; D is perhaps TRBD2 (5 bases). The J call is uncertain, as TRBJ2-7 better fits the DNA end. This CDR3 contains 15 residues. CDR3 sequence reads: CASSLAGERIYEQYF. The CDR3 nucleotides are TGTGCCAGCAGTTTAGCGGGAGAAAGGATCTACGAGCAGTACTTC.

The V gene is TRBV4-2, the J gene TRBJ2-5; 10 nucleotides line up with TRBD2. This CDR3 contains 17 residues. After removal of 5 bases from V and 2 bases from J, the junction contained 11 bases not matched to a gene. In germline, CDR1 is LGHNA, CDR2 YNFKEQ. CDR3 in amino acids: CASSVTSGGGPQETQYF. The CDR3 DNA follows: TGTGCCAGCAGCGTGACGAGCGGGGGGGGGCCACAAGAGACCCAGTACTTC.

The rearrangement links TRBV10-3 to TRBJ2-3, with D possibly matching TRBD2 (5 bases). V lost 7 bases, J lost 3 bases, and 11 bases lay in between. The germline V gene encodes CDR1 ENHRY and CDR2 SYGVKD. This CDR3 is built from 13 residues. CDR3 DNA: TGTGCCATCAAGCTCCCGGGAACAGATACGCAGTATTTT. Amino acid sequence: CAIKLPGTDTQYF.

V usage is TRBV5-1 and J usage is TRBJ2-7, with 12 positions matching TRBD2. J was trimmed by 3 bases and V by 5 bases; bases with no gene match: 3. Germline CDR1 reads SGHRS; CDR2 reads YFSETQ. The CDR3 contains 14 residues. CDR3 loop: CASRPTSGGYEQYF. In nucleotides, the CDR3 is TGCGCCAGCAGACCGACTAGCGGGGGCTACGAGCAGTACTTC.

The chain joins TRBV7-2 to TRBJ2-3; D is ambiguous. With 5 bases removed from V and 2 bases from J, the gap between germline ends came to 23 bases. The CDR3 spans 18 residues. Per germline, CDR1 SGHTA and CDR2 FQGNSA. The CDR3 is CASSGGGLSLILTDTQYF. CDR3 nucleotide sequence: TGTGCCAGCAGCGGTGGTGGGCTCTCCTTAATTCTCACAGATACGCAGTATTTT.

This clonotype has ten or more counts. The CDR3 DNA reads as TGCGCCAGCAGCCAAGGCATGGCGGGAGGCCAAGAGACCCAGTACTTC. Protein sequence: CASSQGMAGGQETQYF. The genes are TRBV4-1 and TRBJ2-5; 8 bases agree with TRBD2. J gave up 1 base and V 1 base, and 5 bases lay outside the gene matches. This CDR3 has 16 amino acids. The germline CDR1 and CDR2 sequences are MGHRA and YSYEKL.

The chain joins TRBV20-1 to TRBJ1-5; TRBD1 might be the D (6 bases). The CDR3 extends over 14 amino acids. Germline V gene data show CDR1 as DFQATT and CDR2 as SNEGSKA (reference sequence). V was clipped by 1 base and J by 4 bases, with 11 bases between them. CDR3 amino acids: CSARVGGVNQPQHF. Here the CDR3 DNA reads TGCAGTGCTAGAGTGGGGGGCGTAAATCAGCCCCAGCATTTT.

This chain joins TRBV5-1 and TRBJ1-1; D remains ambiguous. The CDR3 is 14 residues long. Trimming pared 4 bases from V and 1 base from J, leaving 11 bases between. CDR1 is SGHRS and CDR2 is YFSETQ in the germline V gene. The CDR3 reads CASSPRLQNTEAFF. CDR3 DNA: TGCGCCAGCAGCCCCAGGCTTCAGAACACTGAAGCTTTCTTT.

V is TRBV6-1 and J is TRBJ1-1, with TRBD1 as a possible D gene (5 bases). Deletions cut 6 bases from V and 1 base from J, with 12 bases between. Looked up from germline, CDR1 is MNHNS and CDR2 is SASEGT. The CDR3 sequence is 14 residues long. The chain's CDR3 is CASRMGPQNTEAFF. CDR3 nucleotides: TGTGCCAGCAGGATGGGGCCTCAGAACACTGAAGCTTTCTTT.

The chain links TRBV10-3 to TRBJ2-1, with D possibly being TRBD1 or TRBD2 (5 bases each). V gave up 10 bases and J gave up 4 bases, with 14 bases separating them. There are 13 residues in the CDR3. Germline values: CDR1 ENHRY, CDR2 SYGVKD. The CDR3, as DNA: TGTGCCACAACCGGGACCGAATACAATGAGCAGTTCTTC. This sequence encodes CATTGTEYNEQFF.

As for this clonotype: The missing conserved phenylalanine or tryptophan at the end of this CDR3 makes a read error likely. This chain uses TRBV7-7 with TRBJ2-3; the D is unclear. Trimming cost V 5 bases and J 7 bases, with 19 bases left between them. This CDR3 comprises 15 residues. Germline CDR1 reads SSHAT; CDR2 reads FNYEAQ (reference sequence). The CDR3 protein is CASSPLPLSRNTQYC. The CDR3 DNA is TGTGCCAGCAGCCCCCTTCCCCTATCGAGGAATACGCAGTATTGT.

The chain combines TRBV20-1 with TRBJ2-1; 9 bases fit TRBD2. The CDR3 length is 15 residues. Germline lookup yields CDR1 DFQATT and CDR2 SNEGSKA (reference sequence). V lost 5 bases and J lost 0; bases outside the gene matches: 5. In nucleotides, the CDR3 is TGCAGTGCTCGCTCTAGCGGGACCTCCTACAATGAGCAGTTCTTC. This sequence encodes CSARSSGTSYNEQFF.

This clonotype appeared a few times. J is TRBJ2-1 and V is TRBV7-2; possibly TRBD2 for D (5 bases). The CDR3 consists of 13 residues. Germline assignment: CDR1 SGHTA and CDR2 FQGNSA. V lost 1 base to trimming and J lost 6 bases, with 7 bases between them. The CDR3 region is CASSLETTNEQFF. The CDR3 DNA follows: TGTGCCAGCAGCTTAGAGACTACCAATGAGCAGTTCTTC. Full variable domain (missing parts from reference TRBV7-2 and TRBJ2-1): GAGVSQSPSNKVTEKGKDVELRCDPISGHTALYWYRQSLGQGLEFLIYFQGNSAPDKSGLPSDRFSAERTGGSVSTLTIQRTQQEDSAVYLCASSLETTNEQFFGPGTRLTVL.

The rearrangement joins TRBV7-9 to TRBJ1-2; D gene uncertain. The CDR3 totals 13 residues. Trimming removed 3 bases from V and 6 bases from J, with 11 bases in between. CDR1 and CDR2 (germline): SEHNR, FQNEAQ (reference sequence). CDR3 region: CASSFKVTDGYTF. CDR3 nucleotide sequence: TGTGCCAGCAGCTTCAAGGTAACAGATGGCTACACCTTC. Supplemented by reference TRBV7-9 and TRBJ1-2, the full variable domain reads DTGVSQNPRHKITKRGQNVTFRCDPISEHNRLYWYRQTLGQGPEFLTYFQNEAQLEKSRLLSDRFSAERPKGSFSTLEIQRTEQGDSAMYLCASSFKVTDGYTFGSGTRLTVV.

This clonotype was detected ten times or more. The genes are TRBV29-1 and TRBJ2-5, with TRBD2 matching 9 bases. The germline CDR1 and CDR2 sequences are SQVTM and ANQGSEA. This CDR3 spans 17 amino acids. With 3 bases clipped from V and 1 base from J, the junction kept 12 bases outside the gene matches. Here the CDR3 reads CSVDRRLAEGAQETQYF. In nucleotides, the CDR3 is TGCAGCGTTGATAGGCGACTAGCGGAGGGGGCCCAAGAGACCCAGTACTTC. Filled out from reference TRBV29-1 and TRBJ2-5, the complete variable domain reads SAVISQKPSRDICQRGTSLTIQCQVDSQVTMMFWYRQQPGQSLTLIATANQGSEATYESGFVIDKFPISRPNLTFSTLTVSNMSPEDSSIYLCSVDRRLAEGAQETQYFGPGTRLLVL.

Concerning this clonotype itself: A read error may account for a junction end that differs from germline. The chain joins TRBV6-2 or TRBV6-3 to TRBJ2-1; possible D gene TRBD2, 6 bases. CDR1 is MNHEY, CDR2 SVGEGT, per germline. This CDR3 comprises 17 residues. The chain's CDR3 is CAGSYEEGMGSYNEQFF. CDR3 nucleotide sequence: TGTGCCGGCAGTTACGAGGAGGGTATGGGCTCCTACAATGAGCAGTTCTTC.

CDR3 loop: CASKARAYGYTF. The DNA for the CDR3 is TGTGCCAGCAAGGCCAGGGCCTATGGCTACACCTTC. The chain has TRBV2 and TRBJ1-2, with D possibly being TRBD1 (5 bases). Trimming took off 7 bases at V and 4 bases at J, with 10 bases between the two ends. Per germline, CDR1 SNHLY and CDR2 FYNNEI. This CDR3 contains 12 residues.

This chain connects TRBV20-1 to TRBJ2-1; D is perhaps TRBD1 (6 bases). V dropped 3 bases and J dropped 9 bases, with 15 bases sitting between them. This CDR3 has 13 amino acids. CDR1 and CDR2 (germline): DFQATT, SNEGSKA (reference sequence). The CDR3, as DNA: TGCAGTGCTAGTTCCCAGGGGCTAGGTGAGCAGTTCTTC. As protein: CSASSQGLGEQFF.